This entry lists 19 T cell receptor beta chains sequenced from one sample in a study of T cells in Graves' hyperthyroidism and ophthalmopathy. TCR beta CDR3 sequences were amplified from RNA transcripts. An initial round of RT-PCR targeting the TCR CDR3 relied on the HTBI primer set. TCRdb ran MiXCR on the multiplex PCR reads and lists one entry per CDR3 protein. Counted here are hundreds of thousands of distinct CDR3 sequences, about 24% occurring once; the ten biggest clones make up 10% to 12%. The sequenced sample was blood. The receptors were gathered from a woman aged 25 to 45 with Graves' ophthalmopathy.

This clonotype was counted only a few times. Here the CDR3 reads CASSQDPQSWTQHF. The CDR3 coding sequence is TGTGCCAGCAGCCAAGATCCGCAGTCTTGGACCCAGCATTTT. The rearrangement links TRBV3-1 to TRBJ1-5, with no clear D. This CDR3 has 14 residues. With 0 bases removed from V and 11 bases from J, the gap between germline ends came to 14 bases. The germline gives CDR1 LGHDT, CDR2 YNNKEL (reference sequence).

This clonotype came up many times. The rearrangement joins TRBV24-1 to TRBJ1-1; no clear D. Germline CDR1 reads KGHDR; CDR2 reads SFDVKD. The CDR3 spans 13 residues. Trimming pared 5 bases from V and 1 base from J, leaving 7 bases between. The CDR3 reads CATSAPSNTEAFF. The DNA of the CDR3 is TGTGCCACCAGTGCCCCCTCGAACACTGAAGCTTTCTTT.

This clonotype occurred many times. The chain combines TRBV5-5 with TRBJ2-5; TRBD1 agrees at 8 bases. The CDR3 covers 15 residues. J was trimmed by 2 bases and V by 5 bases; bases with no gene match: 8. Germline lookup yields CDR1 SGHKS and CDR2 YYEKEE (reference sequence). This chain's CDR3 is CASSDRDRSQETQYF. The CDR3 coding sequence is TGTGCCAGCAGTGACCGGGACAGGTCTCAAGAGACCCAGTACTTC.

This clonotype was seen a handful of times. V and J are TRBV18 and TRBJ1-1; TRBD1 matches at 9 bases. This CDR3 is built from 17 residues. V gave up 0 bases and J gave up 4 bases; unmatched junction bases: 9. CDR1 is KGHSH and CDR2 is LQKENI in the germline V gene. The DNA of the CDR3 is TGTGCCAGCTCACCACCGCAGACAGGGGGGACGGGCACTGAAGCTTTCTTT. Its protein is CASSPPQTGGTGTEAFF. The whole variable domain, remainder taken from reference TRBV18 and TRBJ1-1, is NAGVMQNPRHLVRRRGQEARLRCSPMKGHSHVYWYRQLPEEGLKFMVYLQKENIIDESGMPKERFSAEFPKEGPSILRIQQVVRGDSAAYFCASSPPQTGGTGTEAFFGQGTRLTVV.

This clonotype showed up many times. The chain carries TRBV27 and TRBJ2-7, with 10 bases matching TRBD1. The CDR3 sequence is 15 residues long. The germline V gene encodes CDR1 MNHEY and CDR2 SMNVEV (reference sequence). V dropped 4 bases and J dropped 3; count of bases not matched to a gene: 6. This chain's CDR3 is CASSSGQGRIYEQYF. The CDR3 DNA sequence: TGTGCCAGCAGTTCGGGACAGGGGAGAATCTACGAGCAGTACTTC.

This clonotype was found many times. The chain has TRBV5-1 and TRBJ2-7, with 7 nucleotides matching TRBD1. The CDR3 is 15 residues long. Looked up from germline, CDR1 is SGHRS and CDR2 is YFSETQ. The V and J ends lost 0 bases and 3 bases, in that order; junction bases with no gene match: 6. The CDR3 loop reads CASSLEQGPLYEQYF. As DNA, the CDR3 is TGCGCCAGCAGCTTGGAACAGGGGCCACTCTACGAGCAGTACTTC.

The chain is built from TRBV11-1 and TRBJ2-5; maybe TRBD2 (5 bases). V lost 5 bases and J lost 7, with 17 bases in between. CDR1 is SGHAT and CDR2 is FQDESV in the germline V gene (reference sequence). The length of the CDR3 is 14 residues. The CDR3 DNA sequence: TGTGCCAGCAGCATGCGACCTAGCTCGGGGACCCAGTACTTC. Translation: CASSMRPSSGTQYF.

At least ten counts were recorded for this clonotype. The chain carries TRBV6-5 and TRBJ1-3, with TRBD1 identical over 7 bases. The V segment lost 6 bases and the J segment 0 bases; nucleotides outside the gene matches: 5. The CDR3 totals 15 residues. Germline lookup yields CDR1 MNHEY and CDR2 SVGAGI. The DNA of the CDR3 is TGTGCCAGCAGACAGGGGACCTACTCTGGAAACACCATATATTTT. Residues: CASRQGTYSGNTIYF.

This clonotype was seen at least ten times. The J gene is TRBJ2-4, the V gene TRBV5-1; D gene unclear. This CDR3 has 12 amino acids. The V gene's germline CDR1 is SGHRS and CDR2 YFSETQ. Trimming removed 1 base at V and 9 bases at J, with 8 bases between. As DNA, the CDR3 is TGCGCCAGCAGCTTGCTGCCTGGCATTCAGTACTTC. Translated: CASSLLPGIQYF.

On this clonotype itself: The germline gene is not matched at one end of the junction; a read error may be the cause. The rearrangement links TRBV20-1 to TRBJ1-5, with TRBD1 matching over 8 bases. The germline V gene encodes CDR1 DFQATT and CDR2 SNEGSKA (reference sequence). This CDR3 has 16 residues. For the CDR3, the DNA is TGCAGTGCCTCAGCAGGGGGCGGATCGAGCTATCAGCCTCAGCATTTT. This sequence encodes CSASAGGGSSYQPQHF.

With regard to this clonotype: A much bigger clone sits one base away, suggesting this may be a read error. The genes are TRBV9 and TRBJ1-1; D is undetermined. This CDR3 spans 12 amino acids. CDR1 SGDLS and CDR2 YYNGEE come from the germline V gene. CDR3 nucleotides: TGTGCCAGCAGCCCCTGGGGAGCCGAAGTTTTCTTT. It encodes CASSPWGAEVFF.

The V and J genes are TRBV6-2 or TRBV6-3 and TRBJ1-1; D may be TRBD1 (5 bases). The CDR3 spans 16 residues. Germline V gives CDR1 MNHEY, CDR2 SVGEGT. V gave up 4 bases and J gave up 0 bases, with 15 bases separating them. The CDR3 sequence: CASSLKLTAMNTEAFF. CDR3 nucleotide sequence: TGTGCCAGCAGTTTAAAATTGACAGCCATGAACACTGAAGCTTTCTTT.

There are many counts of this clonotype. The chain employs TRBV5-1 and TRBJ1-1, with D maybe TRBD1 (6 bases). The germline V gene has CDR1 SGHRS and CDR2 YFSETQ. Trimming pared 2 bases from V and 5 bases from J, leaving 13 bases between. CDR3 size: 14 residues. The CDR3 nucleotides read TGCGCCAGCAGCTTAACAGGGTCTAGAACTGAAGCTTTCTTT. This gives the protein CASSLTGSRTEAFF.

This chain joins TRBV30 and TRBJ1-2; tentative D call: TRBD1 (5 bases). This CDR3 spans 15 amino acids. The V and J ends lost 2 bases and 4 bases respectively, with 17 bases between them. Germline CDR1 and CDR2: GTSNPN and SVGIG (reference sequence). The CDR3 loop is CAWSSPARASYGYTF. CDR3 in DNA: TGTGCCTGGAGTTCCCCGGCCAGGGCAAGCTATGGCTACACCTTC.

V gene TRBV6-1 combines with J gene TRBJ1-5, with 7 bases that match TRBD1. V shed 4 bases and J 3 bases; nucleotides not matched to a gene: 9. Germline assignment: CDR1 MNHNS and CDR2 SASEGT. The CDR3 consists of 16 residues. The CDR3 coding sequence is TGTGCCAGCAGTGGACGAGGGACAGTAATCAATCAGCCCCAGCATTTT. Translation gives CASSGRGTVINQPQHF.

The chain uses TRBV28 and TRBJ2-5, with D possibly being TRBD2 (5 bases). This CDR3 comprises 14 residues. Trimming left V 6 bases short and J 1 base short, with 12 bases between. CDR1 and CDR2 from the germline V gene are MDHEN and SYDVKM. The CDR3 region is CASRSSEGQETQYF. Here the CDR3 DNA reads TGTGCCAGCAGGTCCTCCGAGGGCCAAGAGACCCAGTACTTC.

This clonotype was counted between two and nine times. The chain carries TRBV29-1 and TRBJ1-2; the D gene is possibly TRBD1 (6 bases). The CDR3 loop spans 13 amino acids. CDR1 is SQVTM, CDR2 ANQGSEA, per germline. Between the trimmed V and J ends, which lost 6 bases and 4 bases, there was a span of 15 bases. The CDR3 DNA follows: TGCAGCGTCCTACAGGGTTCCTCCTATGGCTACACCTTC. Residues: CSVLQGSSYGYTF.

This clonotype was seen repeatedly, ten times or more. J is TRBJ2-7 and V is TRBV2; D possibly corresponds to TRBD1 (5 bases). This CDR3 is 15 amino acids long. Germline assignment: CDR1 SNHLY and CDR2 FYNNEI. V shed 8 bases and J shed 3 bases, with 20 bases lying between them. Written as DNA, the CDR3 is TGTGCCAGCTCCCCAGGGCAGGGCGGTGACTACGAGCAGTACTTC. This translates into CASSPGQGGDYEQYF.

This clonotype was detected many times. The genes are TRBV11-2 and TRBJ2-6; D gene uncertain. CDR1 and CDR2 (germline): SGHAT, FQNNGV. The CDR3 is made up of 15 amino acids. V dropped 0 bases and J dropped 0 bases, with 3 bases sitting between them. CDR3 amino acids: CASSLDISGANVLTF. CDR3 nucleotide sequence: TGTGCCAGCAGCTTAGATATCTCTGGGGCCAACGTCCTGACTTTC.